These 3 T cell receptor beta chains were all obtained from the same sample, sequenced in a study of naive and memory T cell subsets. Two oligonucleotides, mixed equimolar, formed the beta constant-region primer covering TRBC1 and TRBC2. Each CDR3 protein gets one entry after TCRdb re-called the UMI-ligation and nested PCR reads with MiXCR. Seen here are about 90,000 distinct CDR3 sequences, over 7% observed once, and the top ten hold 1.5% to 2%. Source material: central memory CD4+ T cells from blood. Receptor source: a human donor in good health.

The chain combines TRBV20-1 with TRBJ2-3; 16 bases map to TRBD2. Unmatched junction bases numbered 5, after V lost 3 bases and J lost 11 bases. The CDR3 runs to 14 residues. Germline lookup yields CDR1 DFQATT and CDR2 SNEGSKA (reference sequence). Written as DNA, the CDR3 is TGCAGTGCTAGTCCCGGGACTAGCGGGGGGGTGCAGTATTTT. This codes for CSASPGTSGGVQYF.

V gene TRBV12-5 combines with J gene TRBJ2-3; D is possibly TRBD1 or TRBD2 (5 bases each). V was clipped by 6 bases and J by 2 bases, with 12 bases between them. Germline loops: CDR1 LGHNT, CDR2 FRNRAP. The CDR3 covers 14 residues. CDR3: CASGPGTATDTQYF. CDR3 DNA: TGTGCTAGTGGCCCCGGGACGGCCACAGATACGCAGTATTTT.

As concerns this clonotype: Possible read error: a much larger clone is one base away. The CDR3 DNA reads TGTGCCGGCAGTGAATCCCGGGACGGCGATAATTCACCCCTCCACTTT. Protein sequence: CAGSESRDGDNSPLHF. The V gene is TRBV25-1, the J gene TRBJ1-6; perhaps TRBD1 as D (5 bases). This CDR3 has 16 amino acids. Germline assignment: CDR1 MGHDK and CDR2 SYGVNS.